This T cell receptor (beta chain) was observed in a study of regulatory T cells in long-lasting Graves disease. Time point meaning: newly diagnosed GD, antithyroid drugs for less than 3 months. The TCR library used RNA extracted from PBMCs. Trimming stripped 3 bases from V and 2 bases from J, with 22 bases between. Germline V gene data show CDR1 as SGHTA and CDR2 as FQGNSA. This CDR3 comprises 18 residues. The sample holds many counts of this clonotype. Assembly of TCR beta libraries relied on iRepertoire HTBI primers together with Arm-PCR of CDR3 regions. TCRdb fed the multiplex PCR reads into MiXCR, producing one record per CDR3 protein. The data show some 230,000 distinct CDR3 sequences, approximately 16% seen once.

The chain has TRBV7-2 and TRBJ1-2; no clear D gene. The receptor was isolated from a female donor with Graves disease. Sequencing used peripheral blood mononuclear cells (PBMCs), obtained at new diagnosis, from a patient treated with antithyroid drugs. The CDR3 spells CASSLFPRPGGENYGYTF. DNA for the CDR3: TGTGCCAGCAGCTTGTTCCCCCGGCCCGGTGGTGAAAACTATGGCTACACCTTC.